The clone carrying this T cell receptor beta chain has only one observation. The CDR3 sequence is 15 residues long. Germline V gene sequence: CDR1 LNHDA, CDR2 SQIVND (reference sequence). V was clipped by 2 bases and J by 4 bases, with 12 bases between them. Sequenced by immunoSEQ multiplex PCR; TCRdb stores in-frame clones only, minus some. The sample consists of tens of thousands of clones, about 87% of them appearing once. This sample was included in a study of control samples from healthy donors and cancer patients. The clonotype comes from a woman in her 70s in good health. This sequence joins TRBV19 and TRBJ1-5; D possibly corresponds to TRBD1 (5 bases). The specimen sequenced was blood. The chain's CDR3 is CASSIILTGNQPQHF. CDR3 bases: TGTGCCAGTAGTATAATCTTAACAGGTAATCAGCCCCAGCATTTT.